A selection of T cell receptor beta chains follows, all from one sample in a study of lymphopenia after photon versus proton radiotherapy. TCRdb keeps only in-frame clones here, not all; method: immunoSEQ multiplex PCR. The sample shows some 38,000 clones, about 94% of them seen only once. Here the sequenced sample was peripheral blood, taken from a patient treated with photon-based radiotherapy. All receptors come from a man between 60 and 75 years old with cholangiocarcinoma. CDR3s include the opening cysteine and the closing phenylalanine or tryptophan. The D gene is left open where the match is weak. For some rows the clone size is stated as once, few or many, or as a class when expanded; others skip it.

length: 15
D: .
V: TRBV5-4
J: TRBJ2-5
size: .
CDR3: CASSLVAGDQETQYF
DNA: TGTGCCAGCAGCTTGGTGGCAGGGGATCAGGAGACCCAGTACTTC

length: 18
D: TRBD1
V: TRBV7-9
J: TRBJ2-6
size: .
CDR3: CASSQTGEAEAGANVLTF
DNA: TGTGCCAGCAGCCAGACAGGGGAAGCCGAGGCTGGGGCCAACGTCCTGACTTTC

length: 14
D: .
V: TRBV5-4
J: TRBJ2-2
size: .
CDR3: CASSLEANTGELFF
DNA: TGTGCCAGCAGCTTGGAGGCGAACACCGGGGAGCTGTTTTTT

length: 14
D: .
V: TRBV7-2
J: TRBJ1-5
size: .
CDR3: CASSLTGYYQPQHF
DNA: TGTGCCAGCAGCTTAACAGGGTATTATCAGCCCCAGCATTTT

length: 14
D: .
V: TRBV5-1
J: TRBJ1-5
size: .
CDR3: CASSAVQGDQPQHF
DNA: TGCGCCAGCAGCGCGGTACAGGGAGATCAGCCCCAGCATTTT

length: 15
D: .
V: TRBV11-3
J: TRBJ2-7
size: .
CDR3: CASSLDAGPEEEQYF
DNA: TGTGCCAGCAGCTTAGATGCAGGCCCTGAAGAGGAGCAGTACTTC

length: 17
D: .
V: TRBV5-1
J: TRBJ2-3
size: .
CDR3: CASSSGQPLFSTDTQYF
DNA: TGCGCCAGCAGCTCAGGACAGCCCCTATTTAGCACAGATACGCAGTATTTT

length: 19
D: .
V: TRBV2
J: TRBJ2-7
size: .
CDR3: CASSEARLHGDGRVNEQYF
DNA: TGTGCCAGCAGTGAAGCGCGCCTCCACGGCGATGGCAGGGTGAACGAGCAGTACTTC

length: 15
D: .
V: TRBV6-1
J: TRBJ2-1
size: .
CDR3: CASSELVSSYNEQFF
DNA: TGTGCCAGCAGTGAACTAGTGAGCTCCTACAATGAGCAGTTCTTC

length: 15
D: TRBD1
V: TRBV2
J: TRBJ2-5
size: .
CDR3: CASSAPGQVQETQYF
DNA: TGTGCCAGCAGTGCCCCGGGACAGGTCCAAGAGACCCAGTACTTC

length: 11
D: .
V: TRBV11-3
J: TRBJ2-1
size: .
CDR3: CASSPAGEQFF
DNA: TGTGCCAGCAGCCCGGCAGGGGAGCAGTTCTTC

length: 14
D: TRBD1
V: TRBV5-4
J: TRBJ1-2
size: .
CDR3: CASSLRDRGVGYTF
DNA: TGTGCCAGCAGCTTGAGGGACAGGGGTGTCGGCTACACCTTC

length: 16
D: .
V: TRBV7-6
J: TRBJ2-3
size: once
CDR3: CASSLVADLSTDTQYF
DNA: TGTGCCAGCAGCTTAGTTGCGGATTTAAGCACAGATACGCAGTATTTT

length: 14
D: .
V: TRBV19
J: TRBJ1-1
size: .
CDR3: CASSMVVGRAEAFF
DNA: TGTGCCAGTAGTATGGTCGTTGGCCGGGCTGAAGCTTTCTTT

length: 15
D: .
V: TRBV18
J: TRBJ2-1
size: once
CDR3: CASSPLTLGYNEQFF
DNA: TGTGCCAGCTCACCACTAACCCTAGGCTACAATGAGCAGTTCTTC

length: 14
D: .
V: TRBV7-2
J: TRBJ2-3
size: .
CDR3: CASSLLRGTDTQYF
DNA: TGTGCCAGCAGCCTTCTGAGGGGGACAGATACGCAGTATTTT

length: 15
D: .
V: TRBV2
J: TRBJ2-4
size: .
CDR3: CASVISGVAKNIQYF
DNA: TGTGCCAGTGTTATCTCAGGCGTAGCCAAAAACATTCAGTACTTC

length: 16
D: .
V: TRBV5-4
J: TRBJ2-5
size: .
CDR3: CASRNTRTGAGETQYF
DNA: TGTGCCAGCAGGAACACTCGCACGGGGGCAGGAGAGACCCAGTACTTC

length: 15
D: TRBD1
V: TRBV27
J: TRBJ1-1
size: .
CDR3: CASSPGQGAYTEAFF
DNA: TGTGCCAGCAGTCCCGGACAGGGGGCGTACACTGAAGCTTTCTTT

length: 15
D: TRBD1
V: TRBV6-1
J: TRBJ2-5
size: .
CDR3: CASSLGTGGRETQYF
DNA: TGTGCCAGCAGCCTAGGGACAGGGGGACGGGAGACCCAGTACTTC

length: 16
D: .
V: TRBV5-1
J: TRBJ2-7
size: once
CDR3: CASSPTREAGGYEQYF
DNA: TGCGCCAGCAGCCCTACGCGGGAAGCGGGCGGATACGAGCAGTACTTC

length: 13
D: .
V: TRBV28
J: TRBJ2-7
size: .
CDR3: CASAVGGSYEQYF
DNA: TGTGCCAGCGCTGTTGGGGGGTCCTACGAGCAGTACTTC

length: 15
D: .
V: TRBV9
J: TRBJ2-3
size: .
CDR3: CASSVGGGYTDTQYF
DNA: TGTGCCAGCAGCGTAGGAGGGGGTTACACAGATACGCAGTATTTT

length: 14
D: .
V: TRBV5-1
J: TRBJ1-5
size: .
CDR3: CASSPDSVNQPQHF
DNA: TGCGCCAGCAGCCCGGACAGTGTCAATCAGCCCCAGCATTTT

length: 15
D: .
V: TRBV18
J: TRBJ2-7
size: .
CDR3: CASSPARTVAEGQYF
DNA: TGTGCCAGCTCACCCGCTAGGACAGTAGCGGAGGGGCAGTACTTC

length: 14
D: .
V: TRBV9
J: TRBJ1-1
size: .
CDR3: CASSVRPGSTEAFF
DNA: TGTGCCAGCAGCGTAAGGCCCGGCAGCACTGAAGCTTTCTTT

length: 13
D: TRBD1
V: TRBV5-4
J: TRBJ2-5
size: .
CDR3: CASSKDRVETQYF
DNA: TGTGCCAGCAGCAAAGACAGGGTAGAGACCCAGTACTTC

length: 14
D: .
V: TRBV7-8
J: TRBJ1-4
size: .
CDR3: CASSLAGGTEKLFF
DNA: TGTGCCAGCAGCTTAGCAGGGGGAACTGAAAAACTGTTTTTT

length: 17
D: .
V: TRBV7-9
J: TRBJ2-7
size: .
CDR3: CASSLGNTGASHYEQYF
DNA: TGTGCCAGCAGCTTAGGAAATACCGGGGCCTCCCACTACGAGCAGTACTTC

length: 13
D: TRBD1
V: TRBV5-1
J: TRBJ2-5
size: once
CDR3: CASSEDRAETQYF
DNA: TGCGCCAGCAGCGAAGACAGGGCGGAGACCCAGTACTTC

length: 15
D: .
V: TRBV6-1
J: TRBJ1-5
size: .
CDR3: CASSELGGSNQPQHF
DNA: TGTGCCAGCAGTGAATTAGGGGGTAGCAATCAGCCCCAGCATTTT

length: 12
D: .
V: TRBV6-1
J: TRBJ1-5
size: .
CDR3: CASSDFGQPQHF
DNA: TGTGCCAGCAGTGATTTTGGTCAGCCCCAGCATTTT

length: 13
D: TRBD1
V: TRBV6-1
J: TRBJ1-2
size: .
CDR3: CASRLDRDYGYTF
DNA: TGTGCCAGCAGGCTTGACAGGGACTATGGCTACACCTTC

length: 16
D: .
V: TRBV9
J: TRBJ2-2
size: .
CDR3: CASSVARNYGTGELFF
DNA: TGTGCCAGCAGCGTAGCGAGAAATTATGGTACCGGGGAGCTGTTTTTT

length: 14
D: TRBD1
V: TRBV27
J: TRBJ1-2
size: .
CDR3: CASSQQGPDYGYTF
DNA: TGTGCCAGCAGTCAACAGGGGCCAGACTATGGCTACACCTTC

length: 17
D: TRBD1
V: TRBV18
J: TRBJ2-1
size: .
CDR3: CASSSLTGGSSYNEQFF
DNA: TGTGCCAGCTCATCGCTGACAGGGGGTAGCTCCTACAATGAGCAGTTCTTC

length: 14
D: .
V: TRBV6-5
J: TRBJ2-1
size: .
CDR3: CASSYSGSSFEQFF
DNA: TGTGCCAGCAGTTACTCAGGTAGCTCCTTTGAGCAGTTCTTC

length: 18
D: .
V: TRBV19
J: TRBJ2-5
size: .
CDR3: CASSKVVRLAAKEETQYF
DNA: TGTGCCAGTAGTAAGGTGGTAAGGCTGGCAGCTAAAGAAGAGACCCAGTACTTC

length: 14
D: .
V: TRBV28
J: TRBJ2-3
size: .
CDR3: CASSLAGSPDTQYF
DNA: TGTGCCAGCAGTTTAGCGGGAAGTCCAGATACGCAGTATTTT

length: 15
D: .
V: TRBV7-2
J: TRBJ2-7
size: .
CDR3: CASSAQGMGSYEQYF
DNA: TGTGCCAGCAGCGCACAAGGCATGGGCTCCTACGAGCAGTACTTC

length: 16
D: TRBD1
V: TRBV5-4
J: TRBJ1-3
size: .
CDR3: CASSGGGVGSGNTIYF
DNA: TGTGCCAGCAGCGGAGGGGGCGTAGGGTCTGGAAACACCATATATTTT

length: 15
D: .
V: TRBV2
J: TRBJ1-5
size: .
CDR3: CASSETGLGGQPQHF
DNA: TGTGCCAGCAGTGAAACAGGGCTGGGAGGTCAGCCCCAGCATTTT

length: 15
D: .
V: TRBV11-2
J: TRBJ2-1
size: .
CDR3: CASSFQRSSYNEQFF
DNA: TGTGCCAGCAGCTTCCAGCGGAGCTCCTACAATGAGCAGTTCTTC

length: 16
D: TRBD2
V: TRBV7-7
J: TRBJ2-3
size: .
CDR3: CASSFAPAGSTDTQYF
DNA: TGTGCTAGCAGCTTCGCACCAGCGGGAAGCACAGATACGCAGTATTTT

length: 11
D: .
V: TRBV7-2
J: TRBJ2-7
size: .
CDR3: CASSEDHEQYF
DNA: TGTGCCAGCAGCGAAGACCACGAGCAGTACTTC

length: 15
D: TRBD1
V: TRBV28
J: TRBJ2-7
size: .
CDR3: CASLGGQAQVDEQYF
DNA: TGTGCCAGCCTCGGGGGACAGGCCCAAGTGGACGAGCAGTACTTC

length: 13
D: .
V: TRBV27
J: TRBJ2-1
size: .
CDR3: CASSHNPRNEQFF
DNA: TGTGCCAGCAGCCATAACCCCCGCAATGAGCAGTTCTTC

length: 16
D: .
V: TRBV29-1
J: TRBJ2-5
size: .
CDR3: CSAIAFRGTGAGSQYF
DNA: TGCAGCGCCATCGCGTTCCGCGGGACGGGGGCCGGGTCCCAGTACTTC

length: 15
D: .
V: TRBV27
J: TRBJ2-1
size: .
CDR3: CASSLSSVLYNEQFF
DNA: TGTGCCAGCAGTTTATCTTCGGTCCTTTACAATGAGCAGTTCTTC

length: 15
D: TRBD1
V: TRBV11-2
J: TRBJ2-7
size: .
CDR3: CASSLGLDGTGGRRF
DNA: TGTGCCAGCAGCTTAGGTCTCGACGGGACAGGGGGCAGGAGGTTC

length: 13
D: .
V: TRBV6-5
J: TRBJ1-6
size: .
CDR3: CASSYSLYSPLHF
DNA: TGTGCCAGCAGTTACTCGCTGTATTCACCCCTCCACTTT

length: 13
D: .
V: TRBV6-1
J: TRBJ1-1
size: .
CDR3: CASGRVWNTEAFF
DNA: TGTGCCAGCGGCCGGGTGTGGAACACTGAAGCTTTCTTT

length: 13
D: .
V: TRBV6-1
J: TRBJ2-7
size: .
CDR3: CASSEWLIYEQYF
DNA: TGTGCCAGCAGTGAATGGCTGATCTACGAGCAGTACTTC

length: 15
D: TRBD1
V: TRBV9
J: TRBJ2-7
size: .
CDR3: CASSVATGATYEQYF
DNA: TGTGCCAGCAGCGTAGCTACAGGGGCTACCTACGAGCAGTACTTC

length: 16
D: .
V: TRBV9
J: TRBJ2-7
size: .
CDR3: CASSVADGPRIYEQYF
DNA: TGTGCCAGCAGCGTAGCCGATGGGCCAAGAATCTACGAGCAGTACTTC

length: 13
D: .
V: TRBV12-5
J: TRBJ2-3
size: .
CDR3: CASGLWDTDTQYF
DNA: TGTGCTAGTGGTTTGTGGGACACAGATACGCAGTATTTT